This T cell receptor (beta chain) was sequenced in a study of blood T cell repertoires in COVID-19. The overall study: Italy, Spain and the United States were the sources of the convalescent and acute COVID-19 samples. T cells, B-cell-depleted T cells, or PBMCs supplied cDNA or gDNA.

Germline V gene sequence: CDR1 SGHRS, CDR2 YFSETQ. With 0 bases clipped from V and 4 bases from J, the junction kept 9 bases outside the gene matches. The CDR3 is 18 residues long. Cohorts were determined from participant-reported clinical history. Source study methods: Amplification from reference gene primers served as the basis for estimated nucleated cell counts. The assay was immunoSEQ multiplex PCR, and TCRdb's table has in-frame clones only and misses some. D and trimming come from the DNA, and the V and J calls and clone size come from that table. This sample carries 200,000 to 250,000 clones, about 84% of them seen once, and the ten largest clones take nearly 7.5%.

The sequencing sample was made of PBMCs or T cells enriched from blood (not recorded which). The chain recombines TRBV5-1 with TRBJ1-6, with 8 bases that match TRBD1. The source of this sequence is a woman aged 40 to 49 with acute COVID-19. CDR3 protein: CASSLARRTGLYNSPLHF. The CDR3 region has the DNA TGCGCCAGCAGCTTGGCCCGTAGGACAGGGCTATATAATTCACCCCTCCACTTT.